A single TCR beta chain is shown here with its context. PCR employed 60 Vbeta and 13 Jbeta primers. Using immunoSEQ multiplex PCR, the repertoire was profiled, and TCRdb retains in-frame clones only, with some absent. The sample has approximately 77,000 clones, 75% seen once. The sample belongs to a study of cytomegalovirus exposure and HLA in healthy donors. From germline, CDR1 is SGHTA and CDR2 FQGTGA. Trimming removed 2 bases from V and 0 bases from J, with 10 bases in between. The CDR3 runs to 15 residues. The clonotype was recovered from a woman between 35 and 50 years old in good health and CMV-seronegative. Input material: PBMCs. The V gene is TRBV7-3, the J gene TRBJ1-1; unclear D gene. The CDR3 spells CASSLWARVNTEAFF. For the CDR3, the DNA is TGTGCCAGCAGCTTATGGGCCAGAGTGAACACTGAAGCTTTCTTT.